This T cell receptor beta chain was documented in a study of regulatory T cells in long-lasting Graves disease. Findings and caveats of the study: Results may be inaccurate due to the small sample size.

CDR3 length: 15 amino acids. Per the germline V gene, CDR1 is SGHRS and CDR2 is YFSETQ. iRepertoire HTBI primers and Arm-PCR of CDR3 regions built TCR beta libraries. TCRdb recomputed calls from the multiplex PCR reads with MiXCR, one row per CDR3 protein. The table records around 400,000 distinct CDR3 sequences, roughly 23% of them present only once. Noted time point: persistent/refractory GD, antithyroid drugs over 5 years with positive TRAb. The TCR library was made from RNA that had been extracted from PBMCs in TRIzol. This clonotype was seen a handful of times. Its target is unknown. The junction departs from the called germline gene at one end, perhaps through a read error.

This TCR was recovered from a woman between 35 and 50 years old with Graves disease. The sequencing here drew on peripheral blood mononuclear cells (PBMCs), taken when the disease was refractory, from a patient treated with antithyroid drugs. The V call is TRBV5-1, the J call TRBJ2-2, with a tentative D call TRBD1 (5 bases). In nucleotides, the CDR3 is TGTGCCAGCAGCCGTCAAGGGGCCGACACCGGGGAGCTGTTTTTT. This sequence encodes CASSRQGADTGELFF.